What follows is one T cell receptor beta chain and its context. These data come from a study of beta chain features in type 1 diabetes. The CDR3 totals 17 residues. The V segment lost 1 base and the J segment 9 bases; nucleotides outside the gene matches: 10. The germline gives CDR1 SGHAT, CDR2 FQNNGV. The authors reverse transcribed all of the isolated RNA, so sequencing captured expressed TCRB transcripts. The assay was immunoSEQ multiplex PCR, and TCRdb's table has in-frame clones only and misses some. This table holds just under 150,000 clones, around 9.3% found once. The receptor comes from a man between 18 and 35 years old in good health. J is TRBJ2-1 and V is TRBV11-2; 12 nucleotides match TRBD2. Sequencing used naive CD4+ T cells from blood. As DNA, the CDR3 is TGTGCCAGCAGCTTAGTCCTTGCTAGCGGGGGGGTCGGTGAGCAGTTCTTC. Residues: CASSLVLASGGVGEQFF.